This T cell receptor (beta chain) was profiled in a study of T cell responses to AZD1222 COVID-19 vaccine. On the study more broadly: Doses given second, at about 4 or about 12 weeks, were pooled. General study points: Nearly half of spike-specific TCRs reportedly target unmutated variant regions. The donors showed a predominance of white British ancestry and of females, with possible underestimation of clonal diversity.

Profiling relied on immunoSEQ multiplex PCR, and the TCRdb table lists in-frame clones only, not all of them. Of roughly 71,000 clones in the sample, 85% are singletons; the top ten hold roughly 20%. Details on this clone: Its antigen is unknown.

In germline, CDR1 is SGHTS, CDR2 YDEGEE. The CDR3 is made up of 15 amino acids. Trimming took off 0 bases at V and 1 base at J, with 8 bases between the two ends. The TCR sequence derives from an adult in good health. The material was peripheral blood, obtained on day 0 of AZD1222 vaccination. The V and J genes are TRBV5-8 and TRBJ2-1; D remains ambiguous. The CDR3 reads CASSLAVRSYNEQFF. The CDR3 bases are TGTGCCAGCAGCTTGGCGGTTAGGTCCTACAATGAGCAGTTCTTC.